These 16 T cell receptor beta chains were all obtained from the same sample, sequenced in a study of shared T cell receptors in the human thymus. Some clones are missing from TCRdb's copy, which holds only in-frame ones; the method was immunoSEQ multiplex PCR. The data contain around 340,000 clones, approximately 95% of them seen just once; the ten biggest clones take up 0.02%. The sample was thymocytes. The receptors were gathered from a human donor.

The chain joins TRBV7-2 to TRBJ2-1, with 7 positions matching TRBD2. Germline V CDR1 and CDR2: SGHTA, FQGNSA. V lost 6 bases to trimming and J lost 5 bases; unmatched junction nucleotides: 7. The CDR3 is 14 amino acids. The CDR3 bases are TGTGCCAGCAGGGGACTACCCCCCGACAATGAGCAGTTCTTC. As protein: CASRGLPPDNEQFF.

This clone was observed a single time. The chain uses TRBV30 and TRBJ2-7; D gene unclear. The CDR3 is made up of 11 amino acids. Germline V gene lookup returns CDR1 GTSNPN and CDR2 SVGIG (reference sequence). V was shortened by 5 bases and J by 4 bases, with 9 bases between the two germline ends. The CDR3 region has the DNA TGTGCCTGGGAAGACTCGTACGAGCAGTACTTC. It specifies CAWEDSYEQYF. The full variable domain, in which reference TRBV30 and TRBJ2-7 provide the parts outside the CDR3, is SQTIHQWPATLVQPVGSPLSLECTVEGTSNPNLYWYRQAAGRGLQLLFYSVGIGQISSEVPQNLSASRPQDRQFILSSKKLLLSDSGFYLCAWEDSYEQYFGPGTRLTVT.

The chain combines TRBV30 with TRBJ2-1, with D perhaps matching TRBD2 (5 bases). The CDR3 consists of 15 residues. The V gene lost 0 bases and the J gene lost 1 base, with 10 bases spanning the gap. Germline V gives CDR1 GTSNPN, CDR2 SVGIG (reference sequence). This CDR3 is CAWSVGSGSYNEQFF. In DNA, the CDR3 is TGTGCCTGGAGTGTAGGCTCGGGGTCCTACAATGAGCAGTTCTTC.

J is TRBJ1-2 and V is TRBV4-2, with a weak D call TRBD1 (5 bases). The V and J ends lost 3 bases and 2 bases respectively, with 13 bases between them. This CDR3 is 15 amino acids long. In germline, CDR1 is LGHNA, CDR2 YNFKEQ. The CDR3 DNA reads as TGTGCCAGCAGCCAGGATACAGGACTCAACTATGGCTACACCTTC. It specifies CASSQDTGLNYGYTF.

This clone appeared once. This chain joins TRBV28 and TRBJ1-1; D remains unclear. CDR3 length: 16 residues. V lost 3 bases and J lost 2, with 16 bases in between. From germline, CDR1 is MDHEN and CDR2 SYDVKM. As DNA, the CDR3 is TGTGCCAGCAGTTTGGGGAGGGAGCCTGGCAACACTGAAGCTTTCTTT. Protein product: CASSLGREPGNTEAFF.

V is TRBV9 and J is TRBJ2-3; TRBD2 matches at 16 bases. V was clipped by 4 bases and J by 2 bases; unmatched bases: 10. CDR3 size: 19 residues. In germline, CDR1 is SGDLS, CDR2 YYNGEE. Written as DNA, the CDR3 is TGTGCCAGCAGCCACCGGGGACTAGCGGGAGGGCAGGACACAGATACGCAGTATTTT. Its translation is CASSHRGLAGGQDTDTQYF. Drawing the rest from reference TRBV9 and TRBJ2-3, the complete variable domain is DSGVTQTPKHLITATGQRVTLRCSPRSGDLSVYWYQQSLDQGLQFLIQYYNGEERAKGNILERFSAQQFPDLHSELNLSSLELGDSALYFCASSHRGLAGGQDTDTQYFGPGTRLTVL.

This clone appeared a few times. The V gene is TRBV7-9, the J gene TRBJ1-3, with TRBD1 identical over 12 bases. Germline CDR1 is SEHNR and CDR2 is FQNEAQ (reference sequence). The CDR3 contains 18 residues. V shed 1 base, J shed 0 bases, and the junction held 4 bases outside the gene matches. CDR3 loop: CASSLGDRGLHSGNTIYF. DNA of the CDR3: TGTGCCAGCAGCTTAGGGGACAGGGGGCTTCACTCTGGAAACACCATATATTTT.

V gene TRBV2 combines with J gene TRBJ1-1; TRBD1 is a possible D gene (6 bases). The ends were cut back, 5 bases at V and 3 bases at J, with 16 bases in the middle. The CDR3 consists of 15 residues. The germline V gene encodes CDR1 SNHLY and CDR2 FYNNEI. CDR3 sequence reads: CASSSGDRLYTEAFF. The CDR3 coding sequence is TGTGCCAGCAGTTCAGGGGATAGGCTATACACTGAAGCTTTCTTT.

This clone has just one count. The chain employs TRBV11-2 and TRBJ1-5; maybe TRBD1 (5 bases). The CDR3 has 14 residues. V lost 0 bases to trimming and J lost 6 bases, with 9 bases between them. Germline V lookup: CDR1 SGHAT, CDR2 FQNNGV. CDR3 loop: CASSLDSGSQPQHF. CDR3 DNA: TGTGCCAGCAGCTTAGATTCAGGGTCTCAGCCCCAGCATTTT.

This rearrangement joins TRBV5-6 to TRBJ2-7; no firm D call. Trimming shortened V by 0 bases and J by 4 bases, and 14 bases separated the two germline ends. CDR3 length: 15 residues. CDR1 and CDR2 from the germline V gene are SGHDT and YYEEEE. CDR3 bases: TGTGCCAGCAGCTTGGAGTGGGATTTGAAATACGAGCAGTACTTC. Encoded protein: CASSLEWDLKYEQYF.

J is TRBJ2-7 and V is TRBV4-3, with 15 bases fitting TRBD2. After removal of 4 bases from V and 0 bases from J, the junction contained 7 bases not matched to a gene. The CDR3 has 18 residues. Germline V CDR1 and CDR2: LGHNA, YSLEER. This chain's CDR3 is CASSPSGLAGGHSYEQYF. Written as DNA, the CDR3 is TGCGCCAGCAGCCCCTCGGGACTAGCGGGAGGACACTCCTACGAGCAGTACTTC.

This chain uses TRBV7-3 with TRBJ2-7; TRBD1 is a possible D gene (6 bases). Trimming took off 4 bases at V and 0 bases at J, with 13 bases between the two ends. The CDR3 has 15 residues. Germline lookup yields CDR1 SGHTA and CDR2 FQGTGA. This CDR3 is CASSSTNRASYEQYF. CDR3 bases: TGTGCCAGCAGCTCGACCAACAGGGCCTCCTACGAGCAGTACTTC.

This clone appeared a single time. V and J are TRBV28 and TRBJ1-1; possible D gene TRBD1, 6 bases. The CDR3 spans 15 residues. Germline V gene lookup returns CDR1 MDHEN and CDR2 SYDVKM. Trimming left V 3 bases short and J 3 bases short, with 14 bases between. In DNA, the CDR3 is TGTGCCAGCAGTTTTTTAGGGGGTGAGGACACTGAAGCTTTCTTT. Translation gives CASSFLGGEDTEAFF.

The chain links TRBV11-2 to TRBJ2-7, with D possibly TRBD2 on 6 matching bases. The CDR3 consists of 16 residues. Between the trimmed V and J ends, which lost 1 base and 3 bases, there was a span of 16 bases. The germline gives CDR1 SGHAT, CDR2 FQNNGV. The CDR3 region is CASSLVTWGVNYEQYF. CDR3 DNA sequence: TGTGCCAGCAGCTTAGTAACGTGGGGGGTCAACTACGAGCAGTACTTC.

V gene TRBV30 combines with J gene TRBJ2-1; D is ambiguous. V dropped 2 bases and J dropped 7 bases, with 6 bases sitting between them. CDR3 length: 11 residues. CDR1 and CDR2 (germline): GTSNPN, SVGIG (reference sequence). Written as DNA, the CDR3 is TGTGCCTGGAGTCTTGAGAATGAGCAGTTCTTC. Its translation is CAWSLENEQFF.

The chain couples TRBV5-1 to TRBJ1-4; TRBD1 aligns across 7 bases. The CDR3 has 20 amino acids. The V and J ends lost 0 bases and 0 bases, in that order; junction bases with no gene match: 14. Per germline, CDR1 SGHRS and CDR2 YFSETQ. The CDR3 DNA is TGCGCCAGCAGCTTGGAGTGGTGGGGCAGGGGGGAAGCAACTAATGAAAAACTGTTTTTT. Protein product: CASSLEWWGRGEATNEKLFF.